These 7 T cell receptor beta chains were sequenced from one sample in a study of control samples from healthy donors and cancer patients. Sequenced by immunoSEQ multiplex PCR; TCRdb stores in-frame clones only, minus some. The sample yields some 200,000 clones, 90% to 95% seen once. Sequences were obtained from blood. Receptors were obtained from a woman aged 30 to 39 in good health.

The chain couples TRBV9 to TRBJ2-1, with 8 positions matching TRBD1. The CDR3 covers 18 residues. With V trimmed by 0 bases and J by 2 bases, 10 bases remained unmatched. Germline V lookup: CDR1 SGDLS, CDR2 YYNGEE. This chain's CDR3 is CASSVVGQETSPYNEQFF. In DNA, the CDR3 is TGTGCCAGCAGCGTAGTGGGACAGGAGACTAGTCCCTACAATGAGCAGTTCTTC.

The chain employs TRBV6-5 and TRBJ1-1; possible D gene TRBD1, 5 bases. Germline V gene data show CDR1 as MNHEY and CDR2 as SVGAGI. V shed 6 bases and J shed 5 bases, with 16 bases lying between them. The CDR3 spans 14 residues. The CDR3: CASSPVGGGTEAFF. CDR3 sequence (DNA): TGTGCCAGCAGCCCCGTCGGGGGGGGGACTGAAGCTTTCTTT.

The sample holds one count of this clone. The junction departs from the called germline gene at one end, perhaps through a read error. V and J are TRBV12-3 or TRBV12-4 and TRBJ2-2, with 7 bases identical to TRBD2. The CDR3 contains 13 residues. The CDR3 protein is CASNLAGTGELFF. CDR3 sequence (DNA): TGTGCCAGCAATTTAGCGGGCACCGGGGAGCTGTTTTTT.

Here the CDR3 reads CASSLVQLRQETQYF. In DNA form, the CDR3 reads TGCGCCAGCAGCTTGGTACAGCTTCGTCAAGAGACCCAGTACTTC. The chain carries TRBV5-1 and TRBJ2-5, with D uncertain. CDR3 size: 15 residues. The V gene's germline CDR1 is SGHRS and CDR2 YFSETQ. The V end was cut by 0 bases, the J end by 2 bases, with 11 bases between.

The CDR3 sequence is CASSLSWASYEQYF. The CDR3 DNA follows: TGTGCCAGCAGCTTGAGCTGGGCCTCCTACGAGCAGTACTTC. The chain joins TRBV5-6 to TRBJ2-7; D gene ambiguous. The germline V and J ends were trimmed by 1 base and 0 bases, with 8 bases remaining between them. The CDR3 consists of 14 residues. Germline CDR1 is SGHDT and CDR2 is YYEEEE.

J is TRBJ1-2 and V is TRBV6-5; D unresolved. V was clipped by 2 bases and J by 2 bases, with 6 bases between them. CDR3 length: 13 amino acids. CDR1 is MNHEY, CDR2 SVGAGI, per germline. CDR3 amino acids: CASSYSGNYGYTF. CDR3 nucleotides: TGTGCCAGCAGTTACAGTGGAAACTATGGCTACACCTTC.

This clone was observed once. The chain joins TRBV6-5 to TRBJ1-5, with 8 bases that match TRBD1. Trimming at V came to 5 bases and at J to 9 bases, leaving 6 bases not matched to a gene. In germline, CDR1 is MNHEY, CDR2 SVGAGI. This CDR3 comprises 13 residues. CDR3 nucleotide sequence: TGTGCCAGCAGTCGGACAGGGCTAGGGCCCCAGCATTTT. It translates to CASSRTGLGPQHF.